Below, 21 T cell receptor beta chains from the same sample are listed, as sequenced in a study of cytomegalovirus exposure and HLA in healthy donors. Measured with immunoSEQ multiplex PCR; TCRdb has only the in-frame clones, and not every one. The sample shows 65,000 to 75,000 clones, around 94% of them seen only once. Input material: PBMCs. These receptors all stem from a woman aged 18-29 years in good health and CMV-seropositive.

CDR3 nucleotide sequence: TGCGCCAGCAGCCAAGTCACCAGCGGGAGTGGCGATACGCAGTATTTT. It specifies CASSQVTSGSGDTQYF. The gene calls are TRBV4-3 and TRBJ2-3; 8 bases are shared with TRBD2. Germline trimming cut 1 base from V and 6 bases from J; bases unmatched to any gene: 9. Germline loops: CDR1 LGHNA, CDR2 YSLEER. This CDR3 contains 16 residues.

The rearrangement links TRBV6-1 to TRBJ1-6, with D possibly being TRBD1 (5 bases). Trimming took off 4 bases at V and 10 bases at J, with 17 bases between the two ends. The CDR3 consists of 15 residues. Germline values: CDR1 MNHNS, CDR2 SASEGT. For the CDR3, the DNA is TGTGCCAGCAGTGTATCCTGGCAGGGAACCTCACCCCTCCACTTT. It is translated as CASSVSWQGTSPLHF.

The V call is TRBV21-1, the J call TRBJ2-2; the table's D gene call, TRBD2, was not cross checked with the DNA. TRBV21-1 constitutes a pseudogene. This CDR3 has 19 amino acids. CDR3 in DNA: TGTGCCAGCAGCAAATTGGGGACTCTGACGGACCTGAACACCGGGGAGCTGTTTTTT. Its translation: CASSKLGTLTDLNTGELFF.

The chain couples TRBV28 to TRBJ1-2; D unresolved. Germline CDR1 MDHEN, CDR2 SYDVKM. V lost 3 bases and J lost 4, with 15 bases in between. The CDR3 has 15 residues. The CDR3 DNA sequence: TGTGCCAGCAGTTTCCTGGACTCGATTATCTATGGCTACACCTTC. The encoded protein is CASSFLDSIIYGYTF.

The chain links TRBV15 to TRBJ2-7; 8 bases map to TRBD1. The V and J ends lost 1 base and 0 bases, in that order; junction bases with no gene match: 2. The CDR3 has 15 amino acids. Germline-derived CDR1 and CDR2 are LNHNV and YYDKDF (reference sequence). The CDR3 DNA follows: TGTGCCACCAGCAGAGCACAGGGGGTCTCCTACGAGCAGTACTTC. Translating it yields CATSRAQGVSYEQYF.

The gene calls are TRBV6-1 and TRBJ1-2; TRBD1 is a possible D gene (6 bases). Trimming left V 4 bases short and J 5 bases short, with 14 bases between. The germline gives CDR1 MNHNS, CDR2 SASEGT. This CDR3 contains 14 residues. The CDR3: CASSAGTGKYGYTF. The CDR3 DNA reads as TGTGCCAGCAGTGCCGGAACAGGGAAATATGGCTACACCTTC.

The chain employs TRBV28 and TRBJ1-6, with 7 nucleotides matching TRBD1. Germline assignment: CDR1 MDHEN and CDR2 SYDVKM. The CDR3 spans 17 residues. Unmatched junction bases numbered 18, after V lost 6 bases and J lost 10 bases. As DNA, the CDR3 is TGTGCCAGCAGACCACACAGGGGCCCTCAGACGGGATCACCCCTCCACTTT. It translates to CASRPHRGPQTGSPLHF.

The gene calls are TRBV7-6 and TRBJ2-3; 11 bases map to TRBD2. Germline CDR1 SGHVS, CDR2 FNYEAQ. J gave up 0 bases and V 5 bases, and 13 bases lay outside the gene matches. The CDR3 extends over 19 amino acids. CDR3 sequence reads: CASSRSGTSGYSSTDTQYF. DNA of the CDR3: TGTGCCAGCAGCCGTTCCGGGACTAGCGGTTACTCTAGCACAGATACGCAGTATTTT.

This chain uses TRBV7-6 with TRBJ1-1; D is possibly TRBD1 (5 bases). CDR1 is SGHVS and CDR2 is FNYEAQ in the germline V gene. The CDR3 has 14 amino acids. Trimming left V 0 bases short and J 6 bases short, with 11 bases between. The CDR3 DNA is TGTGCCAGCAGCTTAGCTGGGGCCCGGCCTGAAGCTTTCTTT. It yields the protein CASSLAGARPEAFF. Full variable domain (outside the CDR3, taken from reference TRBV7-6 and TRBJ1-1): GAGVSQSPRYKVTKRGQDVALRCDPISGHVSLYWYRQALGQGPEFLTYFNYEAQQDKSGLPNDRFSAERPEGSISTLTIQRTEQRDSAMYRCASSLAGARPEAFFGQGTRLTVV.

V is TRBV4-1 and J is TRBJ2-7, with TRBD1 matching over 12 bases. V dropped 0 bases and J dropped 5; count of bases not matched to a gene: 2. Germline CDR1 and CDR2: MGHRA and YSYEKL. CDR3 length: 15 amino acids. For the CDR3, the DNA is TGCGCCAGCAGCCAAGAGGGGACAGGGGGCGACGAGCAGTACTTC. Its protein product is CASSQEGTGGDEQYF.

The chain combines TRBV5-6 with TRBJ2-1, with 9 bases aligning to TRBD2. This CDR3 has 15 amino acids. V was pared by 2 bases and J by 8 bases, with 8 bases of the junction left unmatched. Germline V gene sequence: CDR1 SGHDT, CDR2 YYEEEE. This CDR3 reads CASSFGGRATDEQFF. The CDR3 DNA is TGTGCCAGCAGCTTTGGCGGGAGGGCCACGGATGAGCAGTTCTTC.

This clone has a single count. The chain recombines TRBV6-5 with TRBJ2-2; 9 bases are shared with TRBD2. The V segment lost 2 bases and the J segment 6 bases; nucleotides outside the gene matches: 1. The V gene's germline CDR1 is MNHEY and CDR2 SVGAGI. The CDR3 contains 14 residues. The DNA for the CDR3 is TGTGCCAGCAGTTACGGCGGGAGGGCCGGGGAGCTGTTTTTT. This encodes CASSYGGRAGELFF.

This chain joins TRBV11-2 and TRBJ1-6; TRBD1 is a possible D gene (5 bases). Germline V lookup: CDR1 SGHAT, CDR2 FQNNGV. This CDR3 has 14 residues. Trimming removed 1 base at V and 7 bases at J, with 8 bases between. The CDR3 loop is CASSLAGYNSPLHF. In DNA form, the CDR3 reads TGTGCCAGCAGCTTAGCAGGGTACAATTCACCCCTCCACTTT.

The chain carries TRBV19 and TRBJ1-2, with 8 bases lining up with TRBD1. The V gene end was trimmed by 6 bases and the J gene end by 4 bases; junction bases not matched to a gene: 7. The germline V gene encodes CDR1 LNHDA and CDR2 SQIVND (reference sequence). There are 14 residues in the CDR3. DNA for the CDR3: TGTGCCAGTAGCCCGGGACAGGTTTTCTATGGCTACACCTTC. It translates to CASSPGQVFYGYTF. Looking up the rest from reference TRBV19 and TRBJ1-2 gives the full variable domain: DGGITQSPKYLFRKEGQNVTLSCEQNLNHDAMYWYRQDPGQGLRLIYYSQIVNDFQKGDIAEGYSVSREKKESFPLTVTSAQKNPTAFYLCASSPGQVFYGYTFGSGTRLTVV.

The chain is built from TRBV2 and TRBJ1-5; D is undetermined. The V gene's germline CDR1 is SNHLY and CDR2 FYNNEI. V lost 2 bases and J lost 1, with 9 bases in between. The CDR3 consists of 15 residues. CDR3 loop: CASSEHRISNQPQHF. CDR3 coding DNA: TGTGCCAGCAGTGAACACAGAATAAGCAATCAGCCCCAGCATTTT.

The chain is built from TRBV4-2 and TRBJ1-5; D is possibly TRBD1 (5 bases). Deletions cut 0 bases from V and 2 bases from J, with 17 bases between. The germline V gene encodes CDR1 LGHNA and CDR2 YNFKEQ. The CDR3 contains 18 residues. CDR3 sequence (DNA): TGTGCCAGCAGCCAAGATCCGAGTAGGGGAACTCGCAATCAGCCCCAGCATTTT. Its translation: CASSQDPSRGTRNQPQHF.

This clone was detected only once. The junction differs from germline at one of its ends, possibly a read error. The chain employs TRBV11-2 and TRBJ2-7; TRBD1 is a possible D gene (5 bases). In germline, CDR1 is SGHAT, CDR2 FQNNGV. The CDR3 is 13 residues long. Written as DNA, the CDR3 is TGTGCCTGCAGCCTGGGGCAGAGCTACGAGCAGTACTTC. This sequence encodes CACSLGQSYEQYF.

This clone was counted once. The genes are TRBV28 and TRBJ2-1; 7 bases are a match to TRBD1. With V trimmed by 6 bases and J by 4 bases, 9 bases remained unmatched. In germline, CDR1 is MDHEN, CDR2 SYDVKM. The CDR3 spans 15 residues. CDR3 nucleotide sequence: TGTGCCAGCAGCTTTAAAGTGGGACAGTACAATGAGCAGTTCTTC. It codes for CASSFKVGQYNEQFF.

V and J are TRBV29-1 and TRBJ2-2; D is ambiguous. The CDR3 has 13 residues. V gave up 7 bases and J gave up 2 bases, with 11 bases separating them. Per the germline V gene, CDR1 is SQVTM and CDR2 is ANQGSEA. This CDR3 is CSAVWPNTGELFF. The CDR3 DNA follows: TGCAGCGCTGTATGGCCCAACACCGGGGAGCTGTTTTTT.

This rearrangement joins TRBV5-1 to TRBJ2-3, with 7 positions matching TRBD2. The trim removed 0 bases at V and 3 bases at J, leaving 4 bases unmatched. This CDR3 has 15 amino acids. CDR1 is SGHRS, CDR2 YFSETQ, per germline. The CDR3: CASSLDVGGTDTQYF. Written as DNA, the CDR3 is TGCGCCAGCAGCTTGGATGTGGGGGGGACAGATACGCAGTATTTT. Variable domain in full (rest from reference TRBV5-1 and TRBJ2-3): KAGVTQTPRYLIKTRGQQVTLSCSPISGHRSVSWYQQTPGQGLQFLFEYFSETQRNKGNFPGRFSGRQFSNSRSEMNVSTLELGDSALYLCASSLDVGGTDTQYFGPGTRLTVL.

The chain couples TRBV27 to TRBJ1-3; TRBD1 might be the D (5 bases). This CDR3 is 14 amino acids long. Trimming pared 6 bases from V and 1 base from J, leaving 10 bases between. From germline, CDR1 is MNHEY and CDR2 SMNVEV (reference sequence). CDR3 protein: CASRKTGSGNTIYF. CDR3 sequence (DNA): TGTGCCAGCAGGAAAACAGGATCTGGAAACACCATATATTTT.